This entry lists 30 T cell receptor beta chains sequenced from one sample in a study of blood T cell repertoires in COVID-19. TCRdb's copy holds only in-frame clones and misses some; the assay was immunoSEQ multiplex PCR. The sample gives under 70,000 clones, around 90% of which show up once; 16% is in the top ten. Sequencing was performed on peripheral blood. All receptors come from an elderly man with acute or convalescent COVID-19.

V and J are TRBV15 and TRBJ1-4; D is uncertain. Trimming left V 5 bases short and J 7 bases short, with 14 bases between. The germline V gene encodes CDR1 LNHNV and CDR2 YYDKDF (reference sequence). This CDR3 comprises 14 residues. The CDR3 loop is CATSSRVGVEKLFF. DNA of the CDR3: TGTGCCACCAGCTCCCGTGTGGGAGTTGAAAAACTGTTTTTT.

This sequence joins TRBV6-5 and TRBJ2-7; the match to TRBD2 covers 7 bases. V lost 7 bases, J lost 4 bases, and 7 bases stayed unmatched. The CDR3 consists of 13 residues. Germline V gene data show CDR1 as MNHEY and CDR2 as SVGAGI. CDR3 in amino acids: CASTRGGGYEQYF. The CDR3 region has the DNA TGTGCCAGCACTCGGGGCGGGGGTTACGAGCAGTACTTC.

The chain employs TRBV24-1 and TRBJ2-1; 11 bases align to TRBD2. Germline V gives CDR1 KGHDR, CDR2 SFDVKD. CDR3 length: 16 residues. J lost 3 bases, V lost 3 bases, and 3 bases had no gene match. The CDR3 coding sequence is TGTGCCACCAGTGATATTAGCGGGGGGGACTACAATGAGCAGTTCTTC. Amino acids: CATSDISGGDYNEQFF.

The chain couples TRBV5-1 to TRBJ2-5; no firm D call. The CDR3 totals 14 residues. The V and J ends lost 1 base and 4 bases respectively, with 11 bases between them. Germline V gene lookup returns CDR1 SGHRS and CDR2 YFSETQ. The CDR3 sequence: CASSLSRARETQYF. CDR3 nucleotides: TGCGCCAGCAGCTTGTCTCGCGCTCGAGAGACCCAGTACTTC. Drawing the rest from reference TRBV5-1 and TRBJ2-5, the complete variable domain is KAGVTQTPRYLIKTRGQQVTLSCSPISGHRSVSWYQQTPGQGLQFLFEYFSETQRNKGNFPGRFSGRQFSNSRSEMNVSTLELGDSALYLCASSLSRARETQYFGPGTRLLVL.

The genes are TRBV6-5 and TRBJ1-6; D is uncertain. CDR1 and CDR2 from the germline V gene are MNHEY and SVGAGI. This CDR3 has 15 residues. V gave up 4 bases and J gave up 9 bases, with 16 bases separating them. The CDR3 region has the DNA TGTGCCAGCAGTTTGAGGATCGGGGAAGGTTCACCCCTCCACTTT. Its protein is CASSLRIGEGSPLHF.

V and J are TRBV29-1 and TRBJ2-2, with 7 positions matching TRBD1. Per the germline V gene, CDR1 is SQVTM and CDR2 is ANQGSEA. V was pared by 4 bases and J by 1 base, with 3 bases of the junction left unmatched. The CDR3 runs 14 residues. CDR3 in amino acids: CSVGTGQNTGELFF. DNA of the CDR3: TGCAGCGTTGGGACAGGTCAGAACACCGGGGAGCTGTTTTTT.

V and J are TRBV6-5 and TRBJ2-5; no clear D gene. V was cut by 2 bases and J by 5 bases, with 3 bases left in between. The CDR3 consists of 11 residues. CDR1 MNHEY and CDR2 SVGAGI come from the germline V gene. In DNA, the CDR3 is TGTGCCAGCAGTTACCTTGAGACCCAGTACTTC. It codes for CASSYLETQYF.

The CDR3 loop reads CASSVRGQGFEQYF. The DNA for the CDR3 is TGTGCCAGCAGCGTGAGGGGACAGGGATTCGAGCAGTACTTC. This chain connects TRBV9 to TRBJ2-7, with 9 bases fitting TRBD1. Germline CDR1 SGDLS, CDR2 YYNGEE. Unmatched junction bases numbered 6, after V lost 2 bases and J lost 6 bases. The CDR3 totals 14 residues.

The chain employs TRBV15 and TRBJ1-4; 7 bases fit TRBD1. The V segment lost 4 bases and the J segment 8 bases; nucleotides outside the gene matches: 10. This CDR3 has 15 amino acids. From germline, CDR1 is LNHNV and CDR2 YYDKDF (reference sequence). CDR3 sequence (DNA): TGTGCCACCAGCACCTCAGGGGGAATGTGGGAAAAACTGTTTTTT. It specifies CATSTSGGMWEKLFF.

The rearrangement uses TRBV18 and TRBJ2-7, with TRBD1 matching 7 bases. Germline V lookup: CDR1 KGHSH, CDR2 LQKENI. The ends lost 3 bases at V and 2 bases at J; junction bases unmatched: 7. The CDR3 extends over 15 amino acids. CDR3 bases: TGTGCCAGCTCACCCGGGACAGCACTCACCTACGAGCAGTACTTC. Its translation is CASSPGTALTYEQYF.

This clone was picked up a small number of times. J is TRBJ2-6 and V is TRBV25-1; TRBD1 matches at 8 bases. CDR3 length: 16 residues. V was pared by 3 bases and J by 4 bases, with 5 bases of the junction left unmatched. The germline CDR1 and CDR2 sequences are MGHDK and SYGVNS. For the CDR3, the DNA is TGTGCCAGCAGTGATTCGGACAGGGCCGGGGCCAACGTCCTGACTTTC. Protein sequence: CASSDSDRAGANVLTF. The variable domain in full, completed from reference TRBV25-1 and TRBJ2-6, reads EADIYQTPRYLVIGTGKKITLECSQTMGHDKMYWYQQDPGMELHLIHYSYGVNSTEKGDLSSESTVSRIRTEHFPLTLESARPSHTSQYLCASSDSDRAGANVLTFGAGSRLTVL.

There are a few counts of this clone. The genes are TRBV30 and TRBJ1-5; TRBD1 might be the D (6 bases). The V gene's germline CDR1 is GTSNPN and CDR2 SVGIG (reference sequence). This CDR3 is 14 amino acids long. The V end lost 2 bases, the J end lost 3 bases, and 11 bases lay between the germline ends. The DNA of the CDR3 is TGTGCCTGGAGTCTGGACAGTCTCAATCAGCCCCAGCATTTT. Its translation is CAWSLDSLNQPQHF. Combining the CDR3 with reference TRBV30 and TRBJ1-5 gives the whole variable domain SQTIHQWPATLVQPVGSPLSLECTVEGTSNPNLYWYRQAAGRGLQLLFYSVGIGQISSEVPQNLSASRPQDRQFILSSKKLLLSDSGFYLCAWSLDSLNQPQHFGDGTRLSIL.

This chain links TRBV30 with TRBJ1-4; 9 nucleotides match TRBD1. The CDR3 is made up of 14 amino acids. Losses at the gene ends were 5 bases for V and 2 bases for J; bases not matched to a gene: 3. Germline V gene data show CDR1 as GTSNPN and CDR2 as SVGIG (reference sequence). The CDR3 loop reads CAWATGGTNEKLFF. CDR3 in DNA: TGTGCCTGGGCGACAGGGGGGACTAATGAAAAACTGTTTTTT.

The V gene is TRBV6-1, the J gene TRBJ1-5, with D hard to call. This CDR3 comprises 15 residues. Between the trimmed V and J ends, which lost 0 bases and 4 bases, there was a span of 10 bases. Germline assignment: CDR1 MNHNS and CDR2 SASEGT. The CDR3 region has the DNA TGTGCCAGCAGTGAAGCCAGTGGGGAGAATCAGCCCCAGCATTTT. Its protein is CASSEASGENQPQHF.

The genes are TRBV7-9 and TRBJ1-4; 12 bases map to TRBD1. CDR1 is SEHNR and CDR2 is FQNEAQ in the germline V gene (reference sequence). The ends lost 5 bases at V and 7 bases at J; junction bases unmatched: 5. The CDR3 extends over 15 amino acids. CDR3 protein: CASSRGTGGAEKLFF. CDR3 coding DNA: TGTGCCAGCAGCAGGGGGACAGGGGGCGCTGAAAAACTGTTTTTT.

The chain uses TRBV5-1 and TRBJ2-3; 9 bases agree with TRBD2. V dropped 6 bases and J dropped 0; count of bases not matched to a gene: 5. The germline V gene has CDR1 SGHRS and CDR2 YFSETQ. This CDR3 has 15 residues. CDR3: CASTVAGASTDTQYF. In DNA form, the CDR3 reads TGCGCCAGCACGGTAGCGGGGGCCAGCACAGATACGCAGTATTTT.

The chain links TRBV5-1 to TRBJ2-5, with D hard to call. The V gene's germline CDR1 is SGHRS and CDR2 YFSETQ. The CDR3 has 15 amino acids. V shed 0 bases and J shed 1 base, with 10 bases lying between them. CDR3 loop: CASSLASQPQETQYF. CDR3 in DNA: TGCGCCAGCAGCTTGGCCTCACAGCCCCAAGAGACCCAGTACTTC.

This chain connects TRBV7-9 to TRBJ2-5; D remains ambiguous. Trimming removed 4 bases at V and 5 bases at J, with 8 bases between. CDR1 is SEHNR, CDR2 FQNEAQ, per germline (reference sequence). The CDR3 covers 12 residues. This CDR3 reads CASSSPVETQYF. CDR3 in DNA: TGTGCCAGCAGCTCCCCCGTTGAGACCCAGTACTTC.

This chain joins TRBV19 and TRBJ2-7; a weak D match, TRBD2 (6 bases). Germline lookup yields CDR1 LNHDA and CDR2 SQIVND (reference sequence). CDR3 length: 16 residues. V gave up 6 bases and J gave up 0 bases, with 18 bases separating them. The CDR3 reads CASRSGGSGSSYEQYF. The CDR3 DNA reads TGTGCCAGTAGGTCTGGTGGTAGCGGTAGCTCCTACGAGCAGTACTTC.

The chain carries TRBV7-2 and TRBJ1-3; 7 nucleotides line up with TRBD1. Germline-derived CDR1 and CDR2 are SGHTA and FQGNSA. CDR3 size: 14 residues. After removal of 7 bases from V and 4 bases from J, the junction contained 7 bases not matched to a gene. CDR3 nucleotides: TGTGCCAGCAACAATGGACAGGACGGAAACACCATATATTTT. Its protein is CASNNGQDGNTIYF.

This sequence joins TRBV9 and TRBJ1-5; 7 bases line up with TRBD1. V shed 0 bases, J shed 5 bases, and the junction held 5 bases outside the gene matches. The CDR3 covers 15 residues. Looked up from germline, CDR1 is SGDLS and CDR2 is YYNGEE. CDR3 sequence: CASSVGGGRDQPQHF. DNA of the CDR3: TGTGCCAGCAGCGTAGGAGGGGGCAGGGATCAGCCCCAGCATTTT.

The rearrangement links TRBV7-9 to TRBJ2-3; D uncertain. The V end was cut by 1 base, the J end by 4 bases, with 6 bases between. There are 13 residues in the CDR3. Germline loops: CDR1 SEHNR, CDR2 FQNEAQ (reference sequence). CDR3 sequence reads: CASSLGAPDTQYF. CDR3 DNA: TGTGCCAGCAGCTTAGGGGCCCCAGATACGCAGTATTTT.

There are a few counts of this clone. The CDR3 is CASTSAASSGNTIYF. The CDR3 DNA follows: TGTGCCAGCACCTCAGCGGCCAGCTCTGGAAACACCATATATTTT. The rearrangement links TRBV11-2 to TRBJ1-3; D is uncertain. Germline V lookup: CDR1 SGHAT, CDR2 FQNNGV. The CDR3 covers 15 residues. Trimming shortened V by 7 bases and J by 0 bases, and 13 bases separated the two germline ends.

This chain links TRBV4-1 with TRBJ1-1; 7 bases match TRBD1. V lost 2 bases and J lost 4; bases outside the gene matches: 10. CDR3 length equals 16 residues. In germline, CDR1 is MGHRA, CDR2 YSYEKL. In nucleotides, the CDR3 is TGCGCCAGCAGCCAACTCTCGACAGGGCTGGCCACTGAAGCTTTCTTT. The encoded protein is CASSQLSTGLATEAFF.

The V call is TRBV15, the J call TRBJ2-1; TRBD2 matches at 10 bases. The CDR3 sequence is 20 residues long. V lost 2 bases, J lost 7 bases, and 20 bases stayed unmatched. Germline values: CDR1 LNHNV, CDR2 YYDKDF (reference sequence). The DNA for the CDR3 is TGTGCCACCAGCAGAACAACGACAAGGTTGCTAGCGGGGGCCGGGAATGAGCAGTTCTTC. It codes for CATSRTTTRLLAGAGNEQFF.

The V gene is TRBV6-5, the J gene TRBJ1-3; no clear D gene. This CDR3 has 11 residues. The germline CDR1 and CDR2 sequences are MNHEY and SVGAGI. V was cut by 10 bases and J by 4 bases, with 8 bases left in between. Here the CDR3 reads CAIEWGNTIYF. The CDR3 DNA reads as TGTGCCATCGAGTGGGGAAACACCATATATTTT.

The CDR3 DNA follows: TGTGCCAGCAGCCGGGGGGGCGCGGGCTACAATGAGCAGTTCTTC. This translates into CASSRGGAGYNEQFF. The chain links TRBV21-1 to TRBJ2-1; the DNA was not used to check the table's D call, TRBD2. TRBV21-1 is designated a pseudogene. The CDR3 runs to 15 residues.

The chain has TRBV7-9 and TRBJ1-3; D unresolved. With 5 bases removed from V and 2 bases from J, the gap between germline ends came to 13 bases. Germline V gene sequence: CDR1 SEHNR, CDR2 FQNEAQ (reference sequence). The CDR3 totals 15 residues. CDR3 sequence reads: CASSDGRRTGNTIYF. DNA for the CDR3: TGTGCCAGCAGCGACGGACGGAGGACTGGAAACACCATATATTTT.

The chain joins TRBV5-1 to TRBJ2-2, with TRBD2 matching 9 bases. Germline CDR1 is SGHRS and CDR2 is YFSETQ. V was pared by 1 base and J by 6 bases, with 7 bases of the junction left unmatched. The CDR3 consists of 16 residues. The CDR3 region has the DNA TGCGCCAGCAGCTTGTTCCGCGGGGGGGCCCCCGGGGAGCTGTTTTTT. It is translated as CASSLFRGGAPGELFF.

The chain links TRBV11-3 to TRBJ2-3; D gene uncertain. This CDR3 is built from 14 residues. V lost 5 bases, J lost 1 base, and 10 bases lay in between. The V gene's germline CDR1 is SGHNT and CDR2 YENEEA. The CDR3 is CASSPHRGTDTQYF. The CDR3, as DNA: TGTGCCAGCAGCCCGCACCGGGGCACAGATACGCAGTATTTT.